Listed here are 15 T cell receptor beta chains from one sample, sequenced in a study of siplizumab effects on memory and regulatory T cells. TCRdb keeps only in-frame clones here, not all; method: immunoSEQ multiplex PCR. This repertoire shows some 110,000 clones, more than 85% found once; its top ten account for around 0.3%. Input material: CD4+ T cells sorted from blood. The receptors originated from a human donor in good health.

V and J are TRBV29-1 and TRBJ2-3, with TRBD2 matching over 10 bases. The CDR3 extends over 13 amino acids. The junction had 0 bases not matched to a gene; V was cut back by 3 bases and J by 3 bases. Looked up from germline, CDR1 is SQVTM and CDR2 is ANQGSEA. CDR3 sequence (DNA): TGCAGCGTTGAGACTAGCGGGACAGATACGCAGTATTTT. This translates into CSVETSGTDTQYF.

The chain links TRBV5-1 to TRBJ2-3; 8 positions match TRBD1. Germline-derived CDR1 and CDR2 are SGHRS and YFSETQ. Trimming took 4 bases from V and 3 from J; bases not matched to a gene: 4. The CDR3 totals 14 residues. CDR3: CASSADRATDTQYF. DNA for the CDR3: TGCGCCAGCAGCGCGGACAGGGCGACAGATACGCAGTATTTT.

This chain links TRBV7-9 with TRBJ2-7, with 11 bases aligning to TRBD2. This CDR3 is built from 16 residues. Trimming cost V 2 bases and J 5 bases; bases outside gene matches: 8. CDR1 is SEHNR and CDR2 is FQNEAQ in the germline V gene (reference sequence). CDR3 DNA sequence: TGTGCCAGCAGCTTACTTAGCGGGAGGGCCGCAAACGAGCAGTACTTC. This encodes CASSLLSGRAANEQYF.

This clone was counted a single time. CDR3 nucleotides: TGTGCCAGCAGCGTAGTGGCTAGCGGGTCCCACAATGAGCAGTTCTTC. It codes for CASSVVASGSHNEQFF. The rearrangement joins TRBV9 to TRBJ2-1; TRBD2 matches at 8 bases. The germline CDR1 and CDR2 sequences are SGDLS and YYNGEE. With 0 bases clipped from V and 5 bases from J, the junction kept 7 bases outside the gene matches. This CDR3 region has 16 residues.

The rearrangement links TRBV9 to TRBJ2-1, with TRBD1 as a possible D gene (5 bases). V lost 0 bases and J 7 bases, leaving 14 bases between the germline ends. CDR3 length: 15 residues. Germline CDR1 SGDLS, CDR2 YYNGEE. The CDR3 DNA reads TGTGCCAGCAGCGTAGGATGGGGCTCGGAGAATGAGCAGTTCTTC. Translated: CASSVGWGSENEQFF.

The chain carries TRBV5-5 and TRBJ2-3; 16 nucleotides line up with TRBD2. This CDR3 has 19 residues. Germline lookup yields CDR1 SGHKS and CDR2 YYEKEE (reference sequence). The J segment lost 5 bases and the V segment lost 2 bases, leaving 11 bases of the junction unmatched. The CDR3 bases are TGTGCCAGCAGCTTTAGGTCCGGGACTAGCGGGAGGGCATTAGATACGCAGTATTTT. Its translation is CASSFRSGTSGRALDTQYF.

This rearrangement joins TRBV18 to TRBJ1-3; 9 nucleotides align to TRBD1. From germline, CDR1 is KGHSH and CDR2 LQKENI. The CDR3 totals 16 residues. The V and J ends lost 4 bases and 4 bases, in that order; junction bases with no gene match: 8. The CDR3 DNA is TGTGCCAGCTCACTTCGCACAGGGGGCGCGGGAAACACCATATATTTT. Translating it yields CASSLRTGGAGNTIYF.

The chain has TRBV11-3 and TRBJ2-3; D remains unclear. Germline loops: CDR1 SGHNT, CDR2 YENEEA. The CDR3 runs 13 residues. V was trimmed by 5 bases and J by 6 bases, leaving 12 bases between them. CDR3 nucleotide sequence: TGTGCCAGCAGCCCCCCCGGTGGGGATACGCAGTATTTT. Translating gives CASSPPGGDTQYF.

The chain is built from TRBV19 and TRBJ1-5; D might be TRBD1 (5 bases). Trimming took off 3 bases at V and 5 bases at J, with 11 bases between the two ends. CDR3 length: 14 residues. In germline, CDR1 is LNHDA, CDR2 SQIVND (reference sequence). CDR3 in amino acids: CASSIGRVHQPQHF. CDR3 coding DNA: TGTGCCAGTAGTATCGGCAGGGTCCATCAGCCCCAGCATTTT.

The chain uses TRBV19 and TRBJ1-5; maybe TRBD1 (6 bases). The CDR3 sequence is 15 residues long. Germline V gene lookup returns CDR1 LNHDA and CDR2 SQIVND (reference sequence). The V end lost 1 base, the J end lost 5 bases, and 12 bases lay between the germline ends. The DNA of the CDR3 is TGTGCCAGTAGTATAGTGCGGCAGGGGTATCAGCCCCAGCATTTT. Its protein product is CASSIVRQGYQPQHF.

This clone was counted a single time. This chain links TRBV6-6 with TRBJ1-2; 9 bases align to TRBD1. The CDR3 has 16 amino acids. V trimming: 6 bases; J trimming: 4 bases; junction bases outside the gene matches: 12. Per the germline V gene, CDR1 is MNHNY and CDR2 is SVGAGI (reference sequence). The CDR3 loop is CASSLPTGGAGYGYTF. The CDR3 region has the DNA TGTGCCAGCAGCCTACCTACAGGGGGCGCCGGCTATGGCTACACCTTC.

This chain joins TRBV4-1 and TRBJ2-5; TRBD1 agrees at 7 bases. The J segment lost 0 bases and the V segment lost 3 bases, leaving 10 bases of the junction unmatched. The CDR3 runs 17 residues. CDR1 and CDR2 (germline): MGHRA, YSYEKL. The CDR3 sequence: CASSHTYRGSNQETQYF. DNA of the CDR3: TGCGCCAGCAGCCATACGTACAGGGGCTCGAACCAAGAGACCCAGTACTTC.

This chain uses TRBV10-3 with TRBJ1-1, with 10 nucleotides matching TRBD1. This CDR3 comprises 13 residues. Germline values: CDR1 ENHRY, CDR2 SYGVKD. The V gene end was trimmed by 10 bases and the J gene end by 3 bases; junction bases not matched to a gene: 5. The CDR3, as DNA: TGTGCCAACCGACAGGGGGCGGACACTGAAGCTTTCTTT. This encodes CANRQGADTEAFF.

J is TRBJ1-5 and V is TRBV2; possible D gene TRBD1, 6 bases. CDR3 size: 15 residues. V lost 4 bases and J lost 6, with 16 bases in between. The germline V gene encodes CDR1 SNHLY and CDR2 FYNNEI. CDR3 sequence reads: CASSAQGNRGQPQHF. The DNA for the CDR3 is TGTGCCAGCAGTGCACAGGGAAACCGGGGTCAGCCCCAGCATTTT.

The V and J genes are TRBV6-1 and TRBJ2-2, with 9 nucleotides matching TRBD1. The CDR3 has 15 amino acids. CDR1 and CDR2 from the germline V gene are MNHNS and SASEGT. Trimming cost V 2 bases and J 7 bases; bases outside gene matches: 5. The CDR3 is CASSELQGAGGELFF. CDR3 bases: TGTGCCAGCAGTGAACTACAGGGGGCCGGCGGGGAGCTGTTTTTT.